This passage covers 24 T cell receptor beta chains from one sample sequenced in a study of T cell changes during pregnancy in multiple sclerosis. Profiling relied on immunoSEQ multiplex PCR, and the TCRdb table lists in-frame clones only, not all of them. The profile shows approximately 34,000 clones, 75% to 90% of them singletons. The sample in question was CD8+ T cells from peripheral blood mononuclear cells, obtained after pregnancy. The receptor source for this set is a female donor with multiple sclerosis, enrolled in a pregnancy study.

The chain carries TRBV14 and TRBJ2-5; 8 bases are a match to TRBD2. Germline lookup yields CDR1 SGHDN and CDR2 FVKESK. J lost 3 bases, V lost 4 bases, and 7 bases had no gene match. The CDR3 is 15 amino acids. The CDR3 DNA reads as TGTGCCAGCAGCCCCCGAGCGGGGGTGAAAGAGACCCAGTACTTC. Translated: CASSPRAGVKETQYF.

The chain couples TRBV30 to TRBJ2-3; D might be TRBD2 (6 bases). The CDR3 runs to 14 residues. Germline loops: CDR1 GTSNPN, CDR2 SVGIG (reference sequence). CDR3 residues: CALNLAIITDTQYF. The CDR3 DNA reads as TGTGCACTCAATCTAGCGATAATCACAGATACGCAGTATTTT. The variable domain in full, completed from reference TRBV30 and TRBJ2-3, reads SQTIHQWPATLVQPVGSPLSLECTVEGTSNPNLYWYRQAAGRGLQLLFYSVGIGQISSEVPQNLSASRPQDRQFILSSKKLLLSDSGFYLCALNLAIITDTQYFGPGTRLTVL.

This clone was recorded once. The V and J genes are TRBV6-1 and TRBJ1-3; D might be TRBD1 (6 bases). The CDR3 is 12 amino acids. Germline values: CDR1 MNHNS, CDR2 SASEGT. Trimming took off 8 bases at V and 6 bases at J, with 11 bases between the two ends. This CDR3 reads CASAGGLNTIYF. As DNA, the CDR3 is TGTGCCAGCGCCGGGGGGCTAAACACCATATATTTT.

The chain links TRBV6-6 to TRBJ2-7; 8 positions agree with TRBD1. Germline CDR1 and CDR2: MNHNY and SVGAGI (reference sequence). The CDR3 is made up of 14 amino acids. The ends lost 6 bases at V and 5 bases at J; junction bases unmatched: 9. DNA of the CDR3: TGTGCCAGCAGCATGACAGGGGAGGTTGACGAGCAGTACTTC. Residues: CASSMTGEVDEQYF.

The genes are TRBV4-3 and TRBJ1-2; D is possibly TRBD1 (6 bases). Germline CDR1 reads LGHNA; CDR2 reads YSLEER. CDR3 length: 15 residues. V was shortened by 0 bases and J by 5 bases, with 13 bases between the two germline ends. The CDR3 here is CASSQERQAQYGYTF. CDR3 DNA sequence: TGCGCCAGCAGCCAAGAAAGACAGGCCCAATATGGCTACACCTTC.

The chain combines TRBV5-1 with TRBJ1-1; 8 nucleotides line up with TRBD1. J gave up 4 bases and V 5 bases, and 10 bases lay outside the gene matches. Germline CDR1 is SGHRS and CDR2 is YFSETQ. This CDR3 is built from 15 residues. Here the CDR3 DNA reads TGCGCCAGCAGTTCTACTCAGGGGGCCTCCACTGAAGCTTTCTTT. The encoded protein is CASSSTQGASTEAFF. Full variable domain (rest looked up from reference TRBV5-1 and TRBJ1-1): KAGVTQTPRYLIKTRGQQVTLSCSPISGHRSVSWYQQTPGQGLQFLFEYFSETQRNKGNFPGRFSGRQFSNSRSEMNVSTLELGDSALYLCASSSTQGASTEAFFGQGTRLTVV.

The genes are TRBV7-3 and TRBJ1-2; no clear D gene. V lost 5 bases and J 3 bases, leaving 13 bases between the germline ends. Germline-derived CDR1 and CDR2 are SGHTA and FQGTGA. This CDR3 is 14 amino acids long. For the CDR3, the DNA is TGTGCCAGCAGCCCGTCGGAAGGAGACTATGGCTACACCTTC. It codes for CASSPSEGDYGYTF.

The chain joins TRBV27 to TRBJ1-5; D gene uncertain. V dropped 2 bases and J dropped 3 bases, with 11 bases sitting between them. The germline V gene encodes CDR1 MNHEY and CDR2 SMNVEV (reference sequence). The CDR3 is 15 residues long. The CDR3 loop is CASSLGLGLNQPQHF. The CDR3 bases are TGTGCCAGCAGTTTAGGGCTTGGGCTCAATCAGCCCCAGCATTTT.

The chain recombines TRBV5-6 with TRBJ1-6; tentatively, D is TRBD1 (5 bases). The germline V gene has CDR1 SGHDT and CDR2 YYEEEE. The V end was cut by 0 bases, the J end by 7 bases, with 11 bases between. This CDR3 region has 15 residues. For the CDR3, the DNA is TGTGCCAGCAGCTTGGACAGGAGATTCAATTCACCCCTCCACTTT. Amino acids: CASSLDRRFNSPLHF.

The chain is built from TRBV9 and TRBJ2-5; TRBD2 is a possible D gene (6 bases). Germline CDR1 SGDLS, CDR2 YYNGEE. The CDR3 covers 15 residues. Trimming took off 4 bases at V and 1 base at J, with 14 bases between the two ends. The CDR3 DNA reads as TGTGCCAGCAGCCCGTCCATGGGGGGCCAAGAGACCCAGTACTTC. This codes for CASSPSMGGQETQYF.

J is TRBJ1-3 and V is TRBV2; D is perhaps TRBD1 (6 bases). Trimming left V 3 bases short and J 5 bases short, with 11 bases between. This CDR3 comprises 14 residues. CDR1 and CDR2 (germline): SNHLY, FYNNEI. CDR3 in amino acids: CASSESGVRNTIYF. The CDR3 nucleotides are TGTGCCAGCAGTGAGTCAGGGGTTAGAAACACCATATATTTT.

The J gene is TRBJ2-1, the V gene TRBV11-2, with 9 bases fitting TRBD1. Germline V gene sequence: CDR1 SGHAT, CDR2 FQNNGV. There are 16 residues in the CDR3. V lost 1 base, J lost 5 bases, and 6 bases stayed unmatched. The CDR3 DNA reads TGTGCCAGCAGCTTAGGGAGACAGGGGGAAAACAATGAGCAGTTCTTC. It translates to CASSLGRQGENNEQFF.

This clone was counted a single time. The chain combines TRBV10-3 with TRBJ1-2; a weak D match, TRBD1 (5 bases). Per the germline V gene, CDR1 is ENHRY and CDR2 is SYGVKD. CDR3 size: 17 residues. V was trimmed by 2 bases and J by 6 bases, leaving 22 bases between them. The CDR3 protein is CAISEGGEVGNYHGYTF. CDR3 in DNA: TGTGCCATCAGTGAGGGGGGGGAAGTCGGGAATTACCATGGCTACACCTTC.

The rearrangement links TRBV2 to TRBJ2-1; 7 bases line up with TRBD2. Germline V gene lookup returns CDR1 SNHLY and CDR2 FYNNEI. The CDR3 consists of 14 residues. V lost 1 base to trimming and J lost 7 bases; unmatched junction nucleotides: 4. CDR3 amino acids: CASSEGGGGNEQFF. Here the CDR3 DNA reads TGTGCCAGCAGTGAAGGGGGGGGAGGGAATGAGCAGTTCTTC.

With regard to this clone: Relative to the germline gene, one junction end is altered; a read error may explain this. The chain recombines TRBV7-9 with TRBJ1-1; D gene ambiguous. The length of the CDR3 is 10 residues. Looked up from germline, CDR1 is SEHNR and CDR2 is FQNEAQ (reference sequence). Written as DNA, the CDR3 is TGCGCGGGTGGCGGGACTGAAGCTTTCTTT. Translated: CAGGGTEAFF.

The rearrangement joins TRBV5-1 to TRBJ1-3; D is unclear. The germline V and J ends were trimmed by 2 bases and 0 bases, with 9 bases remaining between them. CDR1 and CDR2 (germline): SGHRS, YFSETQ. The CDR3 has 15 amino acids. The CDR3 is CASSLSGVSGNTIYF. The CDR3 nucleotides read TGCGCCAGCAGCTTATCCGGTGTCTCTGGAAACACCATATATTTT.

The chain uses TRBV9 and TRBJ2-2, with TRBD1 matching 8 bases. CDR3 length equals 16 residues. CDR1 and CDR2 from the germline V gene are SGDLS and YYNGEE. With 3 bases clipped from V and 3 bases from J, the junction kept 7 bases outside the gene matches. CDR3 in amino acids: CASSARTGTDTGELFF. For the CDR3, the DNA is TGTGCCAGCAGCGCCCGGACAGGGACGGACACCGGGGAGCTGTTTTTT.

The V gene is TRBV5-4, the J gene TRBJ2-1; 8 nucleotides match TRBD1. V gave up 1 base and J gave up 15 bases; unmatched junction bases: 15. CDR1 SGHNT and CDR2 YYREEE come from the germline V gene (reference sequence). The CDR3 runs 15 residues. CDR3 in DNA: TGTGCCAGCAGCTTGCCGGAAGGACAGGGTTCCGGCTCGTTCTTC. This translates into CASSLPEGQGSGSFF.

The chain couples TRBV4-3 to TRBJ1-6; 9 nucleotides align to TRBD1. V was clipped by 3 bases and J by 9 bases; unmatched bases: 6. This CDR3 is built from 15 residues. Per germline, CDR1 LGHNA and CDR2 YSLEER. The CDR3 protein is CASSQGGQGRSPLHF. In DNA form, the CDR3 reads TGCGCCAGCAGCCAGGGGGGACAGGGCCGTTCACCCCTCCACTTT.

The chain couples TRBV4-2 to TRBJ2-5; the match to TRBD2 covers 8 bases. CDR3 length: 15 residues. V dropped 4 bases and J dropped 2; count of bases not matched to a gene: 6. CDR1 and CDR2 from the germline V gene are LGHNA and YNFKEQ. CDR3 DNA: TGTGCCAGCAGCCTTTCAGCGGGAGCACAAGAGACCCAGTACTTC. Its protein is CASSLSAGAQETQYF.

This sequence joins TRBV11-2 and TRBJ1-2, with 8 bases that match TRBD1. The germline CDR1 and CDR2 sequences are SGHAT and FQNNGV. The J segment lost 1 base and the V segment lost 5 bases, leaving 6 bases of the junction unmatched. This CDR3 spans 15 amino acids. The CDR3 nucleotides read TGTGCCAGCAGCCCTGGACAGGGCGTTAACTATGGCTACACCTTC. This codes for CASSPGQGVNYGYTF.

The chain combines TRBV10-3 with TRBJ1-4, with a weak D call TRBD1 (5 bases). Trimming left V 8 bases short and J 5 bases short, with 6 bases between. Per the germline V gene, CDR1 is ENHRY and CDR2 is SYGVKD. The CDR3 consists of 11 residues. The CDR3 nucleotides are TGTGCCATCGGGGCAAATGAAAAACTGTTTTTT. Translation: CAIGANEKLFF.

This chain joins TRBV7-6 and TRBJ1-4; no reliable D call. Trimming removed 1 base from V and 4 bases from J, with 10 bases in between. The germline CDR1 and CDR2 sequences are SGHVS and FNYEAQ. CDR3 length: 15 amino acids. CDR3 sequence: CASSLVRSYNEKLFF. CDR3 in DNA: TGTGCCAGCAGCTTAGTTAGGAGCTATAATGAAAAACTGTTTTTT.

The J gene is TRBJ2-1, the V gene TRBV13; 8 bases are a match to TRBD2. With 6 bases clipped from V and 4 bases from J, the junction kept 2 bases outside the gene matches. The CDR3 is 13 amino acids. Germline V CDR1 and CDR2: PRHDT, FYEKMQ (reference sequence). The CDR3 is CASRRGEYNEQFF. CDR3 bases: TGTGCCAGCAGGCGGGGGGAATACAATGAGCAGTTCTTC.